This TCR beta chain was captured by sequencing in a study of graft-versus-host responses after intestinal transplantation. About this clone: Its specificity is not known.

Libraries were prepared by immunoSEQ multiplex PCR; TCRdb keeps only in-frame clonotypes and omits some of them. The sample includes 100,000 or so clones, roughly 91% of them seen just once. Trimming pared 5 bases from V and 4 bases from J, leaving 15 bases between. The germline gives CDR1 SGHNT, CDR2 YYREEE (reference sequence). The CDR3 length is 14 residues. The input for sequencing was unstimulated CD8+ T cells sorted from spleen or lymph node cells, taken before transplant. This sequence joins TRBV5-4 and TRBJ1-2; D possibly corresponds to TRBD1 (6 bases). The sequence derives from a human donor who was the organ donor for an intestinal transplant. The CDR3 sequence is CASRRYRELYGYTF. The CDR3 DNA follows: TGTGCCAGCAGACGATACAGGGAGCTCTATGGCTACACCTTC.